Shown below are 27 T cell receptor beta chains from a single sample sequenced in a study of T-cell memory formation after mild COVID-19. One entry per CDR3 protein results from TCRdb running MiXCR on the 5' RACE reads. There are about 610,000 distinct CDR3 sequences in the sample; 17% occur only once, and about 7.5% lies in the top ten. The sequencing sample was made of PBMCs or a T cell subset sorted from them (not recorded which). All receptors come from an adult woman who had mild COVID-19 (a few samples of this study predate the infection). Cell type and time point are not known.

The V gene is TRBV5-4, the J gene TRBJ2-7, with D perhaps TRBD1 or TRBD2 (5 bases each). Trimming pared 2 bases from V and 7 bases from J, leaving 10 bases between. The CDR3 has 12 amino acids. CDR1 and CDR2 (germline): SGHNT, YYREEE (reference sequence). CDR3 nucleotide sequence: TGTGCCAGCAGCTTCGGGGCTGAGGAGCAGTACTTC. Residues: CASSFGAEEQYF.

This clonotype was counted a few times. The V gene is TRBV29-1, the J gene TRBJ2-5, with 10 bases fitting TRBD1. The germline V gene encodes CDR1 SQVTM and CDR2 ANQGSEA. The CDR3 length is 14 residues. J lost 1 base, V lost 4 bases, and 3 bases had no gene match. The CDR3 DNA follows: TGCAGCGTTGCGGGACAGGGGTTCCAAGAGACCCAGTACTTC. It translates to CSVAGQGFQETQYF.

This clonotype was observed a handful of times. The chain uses TRBV20-1 and TRBJ1-5; D not resolved. Germline values: CDR1 DFQATT, CDR2 SNEGSKA (reference sequence). The CDR3 length is 13 residues. Trimming removed 2 bases at V and 2 bases at J, with 7 bases between. The CDR3 loop is CSARNIGNQPQHF. CDR3 DNA sequence: TGCAGTGCTAGAAACATTGGCAATCAGCCCCAGCATTTT.

This clonotype occurred a few times. The chain recombines TRBV7-9 with TRBJ2-7; either TRBD1 or TRBD2 may supply D (5 bases each). Trimming shortened V by 5 bases and J by 2 bases, and 16 bases separated the two germline ends. This CDR3 has 15 amino acids. Germline V gene data show CDR1 as SEHNR and CDR2 as FQNEAQ (reference sequence). The CDR3 coding sequence is TGTGCCAGCAGCGACCCTGGGACGGCTACCTACGAGCAGTACTTC. Translating it yields CASSDPGTATYEQYF.

The chain has TRBV11-3 and TRBJ2-1; 11 bases line up with TRBD2. CDR1 is SGHNT, CDR2 YENEEA, per germline. The ends lost 5 bases at V and 0 bases at J; junction bases unmatched: 3. There are 16 residues in the CDR3. The CDR3 loop is CASSTGLADSYNEQFF. CDR3 nucleotide sequence: TGTGCCAGCAGCACGGGACTAGCGGACTCCTACAATGAGCAGTTCTTC.

This clonotype has a handful of counts. The chain combines TRBV29-1 with TRBJ2-3; D not certain. The length of the CDR3 is 12 residues. Trimming took 3 bases from V and 5 from J, leaving 9 bases between them. The germline CDR1 and CDR2 sequences are SQVTM and ANQGSEA. CDR3 sequence reads: CSVDSTGDTQYF. The CDR3 nucleotides read TGCAGCGTTGACTCAACGGGAGATACGCAGTATTTT.

This clonotype was picked up many times. This chain uses TRBV5-1 with TRBJ2-5; D not certain. CDR3 length: 13 amino acids. The V and J ends lost 0 bases and 1 base respectively, with 4 bases between them. The germline V gene has CDR1 SGHRS and CDR2 YFSETQ. The CDR3 loop is CASSLATQETQYF. The DNA for the CDR3 is TGCGCCAGCAGCTTGGCAACCCAAGAGACCCAGTACTTC. The full variable domain, completed using reference TRBV5-1 and TRBJ2-5, is KAGVTQTPRYLIKTRGQQVTLSCSPISGHRSVSWYQQTPGQGLQFLFEYFSETQRNKGNFPGRFSGRQFSNSRSEMNVSTLELGDSALYLCASSLATQETQYFGPGTRLLVL.

This clonotype has only a few counts. This sequence joins TRBV7-2 and TRBJ2-5, with no clear D. V shed 0 bases and J shed 5 bases, with 10 bases lying between them. There are 14 residues in the CDR3. The V gene's germline CDR1 is SGHTA and CDR2 FQGNSA. The CDR3 nucleotides read TGTGCCAGCAGCTTAGCTAGACATTCCGAGACCCAGTACTTC. This sequence encodes CASSLARHSETQYF.

The V and J genes are TRBV2 and TRBJ1-1; D not certain. V was pared by 8 bases and J by 7 bases, with 11 bases between. Germline CDR1 reads SNHLY; CDR2 reads FYNNEI. The CDR3 has 11 residues. CDR3 sequence reads: CASWVGYEAFF. DNA for the CDR3: TGTGCCAGCTGGGTGGGGTATGAAGCTTTCTTT.

This clonotype was recorded a few times. V and J are TRBV4-1 and TRBJ1-4, with a possible D match to TRBD1 (6 bases). Trimming left V 1 base short and J 4 bases short, with 19 bases between. The germline V gene encodes CDR1 MGHRA and CDR2 YSYEKL. This CDR3 is 18 amino acids long. The CDR3 is CASSQGRGARRDNEKLFF. The CDR3 bases are TGCGCCAGCAGCCAAGGGCGGGGGGCCAGACGAGATAATGAAAAACTGTTTTTT.

This rearrangement joins TRBV4-3 to TRBJ2-1; 7 nucleotides match TRBD2. Germline V CDR1 and CDR2: LGHNA, YSLEER. This CDR3 region has 20 residues. V lost 2 bases, J lost 0 bases, and 16 bases stayed unmatched. In DNA form, the CDR3 reads TGCGCCAGCAGCCAAAGGTCCGCGGGGCTAGCGGCCAGCTCCTACAATGAGCAGTTCTTC. Translating it yields CASSQRSAGLAASSYNEQFF.

This clonotype was seen only a few times. This chain uses TRBV25-1 with TRBJ1-1; D is unclear. V was pared by 5 bases and J by 5 bases, with 6 bases between. Germline V CDR1 and CDR2: MGHDK, SYGVNS. The CDR3 runs to 11 residues. CDR3 sequence reads: CASSPQTEAFF. CDR3 DNA sequence: TGTGCCAGCAGTCCCCAGACTGAAGCTTTCTTT.

The chain carries TRBV29-1 and TRBJ1-2; D is ambiguous. The CDR3 contains 10 residues. Trimming removed 7 bases at V and 5 bases at J, with 8 bases between. Germline-derived CDR1 and CDR2 are SQVTM and ANQGSEA. The CDR3 sequence is CSAYVYGYTF. DNA of the CDR3: TGCAGCGCTTACGTTTATGGCTACACCTTC.

This clonotype has just a few counts. The chain is built from TRBV6-2 or TRBV6-3 and TRBJ1-2; the D is unclear. Trimming stripped 6 bases from V and 4 bases from J, with 9 bases between. In germline, CDR1 is MNHEY, CDR2 SVGEGT. The CDR3 is 12 amino acids. For the CDR3, the DNA is TGTGCCAGCAGCCGGACGGTCTATGGCTACACCTTC. Translated: CASSRTVYGYTF.

V gene TRBV7-3 combines with J gene TRBJ2-3; 9 nucleotides agree with TRBD2. The germline V gene has CDR1 SGHTA and CDR2 FQGTGA. This CDR3 contains 17 residues. After removal of 5 bases from V and 5 bases from J, the junction contained 14 bases not matched to a gene. CDR3 protein: CASSPPGGGGAKDTQYF. The CDR3, as DNA: TGTGCCAGCAGCCCCCCCGGCGGCGGGGGGGCTAAAGATACGCAGTATTTT.

About this clonotype itself: This may come from a read error, since a much larger clone is one base off. This chain links TRBV7-2 with TRBJ2-7, with 10 nucleotides matching TRBD2. The germline V gene has CDR1 SGHTA and CDR2 FQGNSA. Germline trimming cut 5 bases from V and 3 bases from J; bases unmatched to any gene: 4. CDR3 size: 14 residues. DNA for the CDR3: TGTGCCAGCAGCCCCGGGACTAGCGTCTACGAGCAGTACTTC. Amino acid sequence: CASSPGTSVYEQYF.

This clonotype came up a few times. V gene TRBV7-9 combines with J gene TRBJ2-1, with TRBD2 matching over 7 bases. Germline-derived CDR1 and CDR2 are SEHNR and FQNEAQ (reference sequence). CDR3 size: 17 residues. V shed 4 bases and J 0 bases; nucleotides not matched to a gene: 9. This CDR3 reads CASSSTTAGVSYNEQFF. As DNA, the CDR3 is TGTGCCAGCAGCTCTACGACGGCGGGAGTCTCCTACAATGAGCAGTTCTTC.

This clonotype was observed once. This chain connects TRBV11-3 to TRBJ2-7; TRBD2 matches at 9 bases. V dropped 8 bases and J dropped 6; count of bases not matched to a gene: 5. Germline CDR1 SGHNT, CDR2 YENEEA. The CDR3 is made up of 12 amino acids. The CDR3 DNA is TGTGCCAGCGGATTAGCGGGAGCCGAGCAGTACTTC. This translates into CASGLAGAEQYF.

V and J are TRBV7-3 and TRBJ2-1; TRBD2 is a possible D gene (7 bases). The CDR3 spans 13 residues. V lost 6 bases to trimming and J lost 6 bases, with 12 bases between them. Germline values: CDR1 SGHTA, CDR2 FQGTGA. As DNA, the CDR3 is TGTGCCAGCAGAGGGGGGAGGGGCAATGAGCAGTTCTTC. Its protein is CASRGGRGNEQFF. Supplemented by reference TRBV7-3 and TRBJ2-1, the full variable domain reads GAGVSQTPSNKVTEKGKYVELRCDPISGHTALYWYRQSLGQGPEFLIYFQGTGAADDSGLPNDRFFAVRPEGSVSTLKIQRTERGDSAVYLCASRGGRGNEQFFGPGTRLTVL.

This clonotype was counted ten times or more. The chain uses TRBV7-9 and TRBJ1-1; maybe TRBD1 (5 bases). V lost 5 bases, J lost 1 base, and 26 bases lay in between. CDR1 is SEHNR, CDR2 FQNEAQ, per germline (reference sequence). This CDR3 is 19 amino acids long. The CDR3 DNA sequence: TGTGCCAGCAGCGTAAAGGCAGGGTGGCGGATAGGATCGAACACTGAAGCTTTCTTT. Its protein product is CASSVKAGWRIGSNTEAFF. Supplemented by reference TRBV7-9 and TRBJ1-1, the full variable domain reads DTGVSQNPRHKITKRGQNVTFRCDPISEHNRLYWYRQTLGQGPEFLTYFQNEAQLEKSRLLSDRFSAERPKGSFSTLEIQRTEQGDSAMYLCASSVKAGWRIGSNTEAFFGQGTRLTVV.

V usage is TRBV20-1 and J usage is TRBJ2-5; 8 nucleotides line up with TRBD2. Germline loops: CDR1 DFQATT, CDR2 SNEGSKA (reference sequence). V lost 6 bases and J lost 3; bases outside the gene matches: 12. CDR3 size: 15 residues. CDR3 sequence: CSAFQPGRGEETQYF. Written as DNA, the CDR3 is TGCAGTGCCTTCCAACCCGGGAGGGGTGAAGAGACCCAGTACTTC.

This clonotype was counted between two and nine times. V gene TRBV15 combines with J gene TRBJ2-2; 10 bases line up with TRBD2. The CDR3 length is 15 residues. From germline, CDR1 is LNHNV and CDR2 YYDKDF (reference sequence). V lost 5 bases to trimming and J lost 5 bases; unmatched junction nucleotides: 5. CDR3 bases: TGTGCCACCAGCGCAGGGACTAGCGCAACCGGGGAGCTGTTTTTT. Protein product: CATSAGTSATGELFF.

The V call is TRBV20-1, the J call TRBJ2-1; 9 bases are a match to TRBD2. The CDR3 has 14 residues. The J segment lost 8 bases and the V segment lost 4 bases, leaving 9 bases of the junction unmatched. The germline V gene encodes CDR1 DFQATT and CDR2 SNEGSKA (reference sequence). CDR3 sequence reads: CSATVAGDMHEQFF. The CDR3 nucleotides are TGCAGTGCTACAGTAGCGGGAGATATGCATGAGCAGTTCTTC.

This clonotype has just a few counts. V and J are TRBV12-3 or TRBV12-4 and TRBJ1-2; TRBD1 matches at 7 bases. Germline trimming cut 6 bases from V and 6 bases from J; bases unmatched to any gene: 10. This CDR3 is built from 14 residues. The CDR3 bases are TGTGCCAGCAGGCCACAGGGGATTGGGAATGGCTACACCTTC. Its translation is CASRPQGIGNGYTF.

This clonotype occurred many times. The rearrangement links TRBV20-1 to TRBJ2-1; maybe TRBD1 (5 bases). Trimming left V 4 bases short and J 7 bases short, with 5 bases between. Germline V CDR1 and CDR2: DFQATT, SNEGSKA (reference sequence). This CDR3 comprises 10 residues. The chain's CDR3 is CSAKGNEQFF. The CDR3 DNA sequence: TGCAGTGCTAAGGGGAATGAGCAGTTCTTC.

The V and J genes are TRBV4-1 and TRBJ2-7, with 7 bases fitting TRBD2. V trimming: 1 base; J trimming: 3 bases; junction bases outside the gene matches: 12. The CDR3 sequence is 17 residues long. Germline CDR1 is MGHRA and CDR2 is YSYEKL. The CDR3 coding sequence is TGCGCCAGCAGCCAAGTGGCTAGCCAGACTAGCAGCTACGAGCAGTACTTC. This encodes CASSQVASQTSSYEQYF.

The CDR3 DNA reads as TGTGCCAGTAGTATCCTGGGACAGGGTATTGTCAATCAGCCCCAGCATTTT. Protein sequence: CASSILGQGIVNQPQHF. The V call is TRBV19, the J call TRBJ1-5; 9 bases map to TRBD1. The junction had 9 bases not matched to a gene; V was cut back by 3 bases and J by 3 bases. Germline V gene sequence: CDR1 LNHDA, CDR2 SQIVND (reference sequence). CDR3 size: 17 residues.